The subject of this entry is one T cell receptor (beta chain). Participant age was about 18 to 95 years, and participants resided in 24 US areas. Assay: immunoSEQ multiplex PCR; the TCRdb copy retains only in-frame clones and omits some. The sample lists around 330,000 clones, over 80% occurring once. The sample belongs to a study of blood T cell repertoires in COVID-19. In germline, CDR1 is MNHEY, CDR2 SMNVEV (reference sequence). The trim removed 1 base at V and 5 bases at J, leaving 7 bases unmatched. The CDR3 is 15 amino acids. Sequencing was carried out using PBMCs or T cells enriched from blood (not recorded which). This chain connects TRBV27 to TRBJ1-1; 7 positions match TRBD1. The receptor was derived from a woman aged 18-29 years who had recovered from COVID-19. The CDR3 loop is CASSLFSTGDTEAFF. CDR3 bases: TGTGCCAGCAGTTTATTCAGTACAGGGGATACTGAAGCTTTCTTT.